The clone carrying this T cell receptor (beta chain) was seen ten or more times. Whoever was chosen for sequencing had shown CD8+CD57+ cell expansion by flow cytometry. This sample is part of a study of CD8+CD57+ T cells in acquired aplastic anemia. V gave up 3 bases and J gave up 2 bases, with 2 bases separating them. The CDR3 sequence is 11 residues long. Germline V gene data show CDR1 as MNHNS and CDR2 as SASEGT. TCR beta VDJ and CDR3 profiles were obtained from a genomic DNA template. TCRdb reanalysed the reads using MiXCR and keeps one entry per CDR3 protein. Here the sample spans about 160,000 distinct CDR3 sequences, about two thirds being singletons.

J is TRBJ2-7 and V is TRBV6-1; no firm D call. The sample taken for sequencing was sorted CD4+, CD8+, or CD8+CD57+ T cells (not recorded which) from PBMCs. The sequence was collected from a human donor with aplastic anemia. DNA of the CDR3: TGTGCCAGCAGTGAGGCCTACGAGCAGTACTTC. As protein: CASSEAYEQYF.